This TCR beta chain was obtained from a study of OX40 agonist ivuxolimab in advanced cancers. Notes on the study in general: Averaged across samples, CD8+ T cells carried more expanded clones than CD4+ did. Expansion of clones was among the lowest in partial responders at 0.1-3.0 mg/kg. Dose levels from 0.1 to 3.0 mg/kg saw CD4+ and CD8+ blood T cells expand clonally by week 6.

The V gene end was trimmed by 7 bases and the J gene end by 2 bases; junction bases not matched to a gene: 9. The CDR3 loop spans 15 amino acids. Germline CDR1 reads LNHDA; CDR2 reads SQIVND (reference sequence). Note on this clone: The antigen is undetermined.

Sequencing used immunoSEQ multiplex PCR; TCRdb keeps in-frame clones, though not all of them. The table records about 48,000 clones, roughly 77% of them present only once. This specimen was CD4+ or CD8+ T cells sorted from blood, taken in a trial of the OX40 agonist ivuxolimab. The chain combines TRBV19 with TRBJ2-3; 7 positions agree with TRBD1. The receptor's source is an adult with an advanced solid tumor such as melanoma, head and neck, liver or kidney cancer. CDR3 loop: CASTKGQRATDTQYF. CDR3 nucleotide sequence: TGTGCCAGTACCAAGGGACAGAGGGCCACAGATACGCAGTATTTT.